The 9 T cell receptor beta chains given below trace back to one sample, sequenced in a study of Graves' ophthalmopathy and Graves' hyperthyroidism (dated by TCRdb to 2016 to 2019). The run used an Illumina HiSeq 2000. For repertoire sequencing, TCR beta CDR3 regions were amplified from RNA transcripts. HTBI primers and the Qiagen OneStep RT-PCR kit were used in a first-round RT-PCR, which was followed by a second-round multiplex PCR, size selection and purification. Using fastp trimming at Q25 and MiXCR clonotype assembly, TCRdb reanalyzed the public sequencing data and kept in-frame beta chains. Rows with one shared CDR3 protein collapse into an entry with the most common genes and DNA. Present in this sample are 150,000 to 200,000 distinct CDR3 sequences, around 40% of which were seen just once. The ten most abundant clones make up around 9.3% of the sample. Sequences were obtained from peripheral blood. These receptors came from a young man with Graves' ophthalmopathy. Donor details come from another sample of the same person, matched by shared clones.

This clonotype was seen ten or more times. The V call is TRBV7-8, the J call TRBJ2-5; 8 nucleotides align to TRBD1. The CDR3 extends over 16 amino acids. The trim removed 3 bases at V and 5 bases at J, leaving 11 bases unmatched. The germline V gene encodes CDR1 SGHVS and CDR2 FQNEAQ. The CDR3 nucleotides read TGTGCCAGCAGCTTCACCCCAGGGGGCGGCCGGGAGACCCAGTACTTC. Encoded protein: CASSFTPGGGRETQYF.

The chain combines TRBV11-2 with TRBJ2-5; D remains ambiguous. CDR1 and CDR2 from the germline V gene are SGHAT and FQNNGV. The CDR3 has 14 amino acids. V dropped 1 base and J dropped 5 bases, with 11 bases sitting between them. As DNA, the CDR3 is TGTGCCAGCAGCTTAGTGGGCAGGACGGAGACCCAGTACTTC. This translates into CASSLVGRTETQYF.

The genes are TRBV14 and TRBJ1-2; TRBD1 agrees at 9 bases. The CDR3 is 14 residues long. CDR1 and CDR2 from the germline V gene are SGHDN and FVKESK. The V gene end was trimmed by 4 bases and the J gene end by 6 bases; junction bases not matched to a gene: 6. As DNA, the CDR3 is TGTGCCAGCAGCCTGTCCCGGGACAGGGATGGCTACACCTTC. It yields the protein CASSLSRDRDGYTF.

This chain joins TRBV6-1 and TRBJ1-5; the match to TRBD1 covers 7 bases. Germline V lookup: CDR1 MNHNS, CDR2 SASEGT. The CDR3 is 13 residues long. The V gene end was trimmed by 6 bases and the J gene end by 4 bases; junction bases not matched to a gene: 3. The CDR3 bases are TGTGCCAGCAGCCGGGACAGAAATCAGCCCCAGCATTTT. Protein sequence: CASSRDRNQPQHF.

CDR3 amino acids: CAISRYRGSEQYF. CDR3 bases: TGTGCCATCTCTAGGTACAGGGGATCCGAGCAGTACTTC. The rearrangement uses TRBV27 and TRBJ2-7; 7 bases match TRBD1. The CDR3 is 13 residues long. The germline gives CDR1 MNHEY, CDR2 SMNVEV (reference sequence). With V trimmed by 10 bases and J by 6 bases, 12 bases remained unmatched.

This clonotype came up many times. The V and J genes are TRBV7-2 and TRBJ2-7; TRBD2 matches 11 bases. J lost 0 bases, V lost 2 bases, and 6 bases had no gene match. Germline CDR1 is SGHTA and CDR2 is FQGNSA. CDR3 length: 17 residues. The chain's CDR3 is CASSLRPGTSGSYEQYF. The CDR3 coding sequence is TGTGCCAGCAGCTTACGCCCCGGGACTAGCGGCTCCTACGAGCAGTACTTC.

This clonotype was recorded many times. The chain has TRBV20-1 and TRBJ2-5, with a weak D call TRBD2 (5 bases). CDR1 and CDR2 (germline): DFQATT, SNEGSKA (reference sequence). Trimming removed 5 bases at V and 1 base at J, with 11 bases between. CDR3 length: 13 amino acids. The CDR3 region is CSALPDFQETQYF. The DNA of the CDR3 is TGCAGTGCTCTCCCGGACTTCCAAGAGACCCAGTACTTC.

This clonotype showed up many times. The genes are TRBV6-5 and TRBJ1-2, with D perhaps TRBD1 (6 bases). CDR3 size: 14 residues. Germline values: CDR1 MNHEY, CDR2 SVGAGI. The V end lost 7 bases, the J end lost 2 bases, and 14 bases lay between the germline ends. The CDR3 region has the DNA TGTGCCAGCAATCCACTAGGACAGAACTATGGCTACACCTTC. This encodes CASNPLGQNYGYTF.

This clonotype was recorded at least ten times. CDR3 sequence: CASSSRDTYEQYF. The DNA of the CDR3 is TGTGCCAGCAGCTCGAGGGATACCTACGAGCAGTACTTC. The chain links TRBV7-2 to TRBJ2-7; D possibly corresponds to TRBD2 (5 bases). The CDR3 is 13 amino acids. The V gene lost 4 bases and the J gene lost 2 bases, with 9 bases spanning the gap. Germline assignment: CDR1 SGHTA and CDR2 FQGNSA.